This TCR beta chain was captured in a study of T-cell memory formation after mild COVID-19. Study at large: Clusters were largely donor specific. Overall study results and limits: SARS-CoV-2 specificity was not confirmed for second-wave clones peaking on day 37.

5'RACE with constant-segment primers yielded barcoded, UMI-tagged TCR alpha and TCR beta cDNA libraries. Each CDR3 protein gets one entry after TCRdb re-called the 5' RACE reads with MiXCR. The sample holds around 530,000 distinct CDR3 sequences, about a fifth seen once. This clonotype was observed a handful of times. The antigen remains unidentified. CDR1 is DFQATT, CDR2 SNEGSKA, per germline (reference sequence). The V and J ends lost 6 bases and 2 bases, in that order; junction bases with no gene match: 4. CDR3 length: 16 amino acids. The TCR originated in an adult woman who had mild COVID-19 (a few samples of this study predate the infection). Cell type and time point are not known. The chain recombines TRBV20-1 with TRBJ2-1, with 16 nucleotides matching TRBD2. The sample taken for sequencing was PBMCs or a T cell subset sorted from them (not recorded which). The CDR3 reads CSAPGLAGGPYNEQFF. The CDR3 DNA is TGCAGTGCCCCGGGACTAGCGGGAGGGCCCTACAATGAGCAGTTCTTC.